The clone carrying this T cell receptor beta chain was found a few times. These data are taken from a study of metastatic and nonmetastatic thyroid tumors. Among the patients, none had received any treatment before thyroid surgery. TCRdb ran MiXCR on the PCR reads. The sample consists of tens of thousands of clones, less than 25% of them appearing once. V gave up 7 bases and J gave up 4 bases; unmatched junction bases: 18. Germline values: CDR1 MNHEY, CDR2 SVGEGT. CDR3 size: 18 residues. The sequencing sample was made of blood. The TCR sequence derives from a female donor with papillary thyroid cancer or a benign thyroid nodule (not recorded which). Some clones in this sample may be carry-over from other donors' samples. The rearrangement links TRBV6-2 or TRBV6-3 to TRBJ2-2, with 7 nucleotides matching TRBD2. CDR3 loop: CASIYSGGFEASTGELFF. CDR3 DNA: TGTGCCAGCATTTATTCGGGAGGTTTTGAGGCTAGCACCGGGGAGCTGTTTTTT.